The entry that follows covers one T cell receptor beta chain sequence. No cognate antigen has been identified for it. It has no much larger one-base neighbor in the sample; base qualities were not kept. The cohort consisted of approximately 670 healthy bone marrow donors. All cohort members were sampled while nominally healthy, although unrecorded immune exposures were likely present. The donor tested CMV seropositive, placing the donor among the 310 or so seropositive members of the cohort. A peripheral blood sample was collected from each donor, and TCR beta sequencing was performed on peripheral blood mononuclear cells. Genomic DNA extraction from the blood cell samples was performed with the Qiagen DNeasy Blood Extraction Kit. The source of the sample is a study of cytomegalovirus exposure and HLA in healthy donors listed by TCRdb under 2017. Regarding the research as a whole: According to an earlier analysis of 587 of the donors, roughly 180 million T cells yielded over 90 million unique TCR beta sequences and less than 300 Gb of sequence data. An early release covering approximately 600 HLA-typed donors comprised about 300 gigabases of sequencing data and tens of millions of unique TCR sequences. Of the approximately 400 genotyped donors, less than 90% were placed in the genetic ancestry cluster associated with self-reported Caucasian donors. The study aimed to test whether signatures of past pathogen exposure could be identified by cataloging public T cell receptors. The T cell repertoires of 670 or so subjects were profiled by immunosequencing and related to cytomegalovirus serostatus. A separate validation cohort of about 110 different subjects was used in addition to the roughly 700-subject first cohort. To predict cytomegalovirus infection status, the study brought together high-throughput TCR immunosequencing, statistical association of individual TCRs with disease status, and machine learning. A later analysis re-examined previously published TCR beta repertoires from roughly 650 donors and added high-resolution HLA genotyping to investigate patterns of TCR occurrence. The later analysis used no new phenotypic data to find candidate immune exposures, relying instead on TCR beta sequences and their occurrence across donors. An earlier analysis of a few hundred of the donors applied high-throughput TCR beta sequencing to assess whether each TCR beta V gene segment acted as functional or pseudogenic. Donor age, sex, ethnicity and CMV serostatus were compiled alongside the repertoire data. Genome-wide SNP genotypes for about 65% of the 666 donors were used in a later genetic analysis, which treated that subset as a discovery cohort. Every repertoire in the discovery cohort had been generated on one and the same sequencing platform. Class I and class II HLA loci were covered by the typing at four-digit resolution. The number of donors typed differed by locus, with about 629-640 for A, B, C, DRB1 and DQB1, over 500 for DQA1, about 610 for DPA1, and some 440 for DPB1. About 5 DR-DQ haplotypes were handled as single units for association and clustering, since linkage in the cohort was strong. On average, 235,054 unique TCR beta nucleotide sequences were sequenced per donor among a few hundred genotyped donors of the cohort, with roughly 18% of those sequences being non-productive. The investigation overall reported the following: Strong co-occurrence of HLA alleles, especially DR and DQ, made assigning TCR associations to individual alleles difficult. The classifier was reported to diagnose cytomegalovirus status with high specificity and sensitivity in both the original and validation cohorts. A further reported finding was that TCR beta sequences accurately predicted the HLA-A and HLA-B alleles for most subjects in the first cohort. Because counts were too low, 15 or so rarely observed V segments, including chromosome 9 orphons, were excluded from the earlier analysis of 587 of the donors. According to a later analysis, most CMV-associated TCR beta chains appeared to be HLA-restricted, and the HLA associations seemed to be driven largely by CMV exposure. A group of highly shared sequence variants was considered likely to be a technical artifact of the sequencing pipeline. The authors suggested that the approach could potentially be generalized to other disease states and immunological phenotypes. According to a later analysis, parvovirus B19, influenza, CMV and Epstein-Barr virus appeared linked to several top co-occurrence clusters. A few of the identified cytomegalovirus-associated TCR beta chains were confirmed in vitro to be specific for cytomegalovirus antigens. HLA typing was unavailable for some donors at each locus, so association tests used only the typed subset. In a later analysis, TCR association rates were found to vary across HLA loci, with the most associated TCRs seen for DRB1 alleles and the fewest for HLA-C alleles. In a later genetic analysis, a missense DCLRE1C variant was associated with V-gene and J-gene trimming of TCR beta chains, and the association was replicated in an independent cohort. For the cohort, immune exposure information was limited to CMV serostatus. Most TCR sequences were seen in very few donors, while some public TCRs were found in many individuals. Only TCR beta chains were sequenced in this cohort, and the absence of alpha or paired-chain data limited detectable features. Linkage disequilibrium might explain the correlated functional status among segregating V segments, but an unknown experimental factor could not be excluded. Presence/absence analyses assumed roughly uniform sequencing depth across donors, an assumption that may not hold. In a later analysis, HLA-associated TCR beta chains showed more clonal expansion and lower generation probabilities than non-associated chains that were equally common. Broadly in line with IMGT annotations, most TCR beta V segments showed up in productive rearrangements about 90% or about 30% of the time in an earlier analysis of several hundred of the donors. Some IMGT-functional V segments, including TRBV6-2 and TRBV6-3, could not be distinguished by the 87-base-pair reads and were therefore excluded. Specific HLA alleles were associated with over 15,000 TCR beta sequences at a false discovery rate of 0.05 in a later analysis. The study listed 164 TCR beta chains as associated with cytomegalovirus. Compared with the roughly 710-donor mean, donors in an Asian-associated ancestry cluster had fewer N-insertions in productive TCRs, according to a later genetic analysis.

Libraries were constructed by the immunoSEQ multiplex PCR assay. For the multiplex PCR, a mixture combining 60 forward primers for TCR Vbeta segments and 13 reverse primers for TCR Jbeta segments was used. The CDR3 region of rearranged TCR beta genes was amplified from genomic DNA by a multiplex PCR assay. On the Illumina HiSeq System, the amplified TCR beta libraries were sequenced as 87-base-pair reads. In the source study's methods: Across the roughly 600 repertoires, a later analysis counted 78 million or so unique TCR beta chains, 8.5 million to 12 million of which were shared by at least two donors. A nearest-neighbor algorithm error-corrected the raw reads and collapsed the reads into unique sequences, merging closely related sequences to remove PCR and sequencing errors. CDR3 sequences were aligned to IMGT reference sequences to assign V, D and J gene segments. For a sequence to be retained, at least a six-nucleotide match to both a V gene segment and a J gene segment was required. A rearrangement counted as productive if the CDR3 had no stop codons and remained in frame with V and J, and every other rearrangement counted as non-productive. CDR3 was defined according to IMGT convention as the region running from the second conserved V-encoded cysteine to the conserved J-encoded phenylalanine. The earlier analysis of about 500 of the donors excluded sequences that lacked an unambiguous match to a single V gene segment. An earlier analysis of several hundred of the donors called V segments functional above 56.7% productive rearrangements and segregating when the between-donor standard deviation exceeded 5%. To diagnose cytomegalovirus status from the catalog of TCR beta chain sequences, a statistical classification framework was built. V and J gene assignment, in a later analysis, came from comparing TCR nucleotide sequences with IMGT/GENE-DB human TR gene sequences. In a later analysis, CDR3 sequences and most-parsimonious VDJ recombination scenarios were assigned using the TCRdist pipeline. A later analysis defined each TCR beta chain by its CDR3 amino acid sequence plus V-gene family, and excluded reads lacking a unique V-gene family. To address suspected cross-contamination and a sequencing artifact, a later analysis removed several hundred highly shared, low-generation-probability nucleotide sequences. In a later analysis, a clonal expansion index was calculated for each public chain from normalized within-repertoire ranks of inferred template counts. In a later analysis, generation probabilities were computed with a VDJ recombination model fitted to out-of-frame rearrangements, and the resulting probabilities were checked against IGoR. In a later analysis, TCR-TCR, TCR-HLA and TCR-CMV co-occurrence was scored with hypergeometric tests, and a repertoire-size bias correction was applied to TCR pairs. A later analysis estimated false discovery rates by permuting HLA or CMV assignments 20 times. In a later analysis, co-occurring TCRs were grouped with DBSCAN, and TCRdist sequence similarity was added when clustering was performed within HLA-allele-positive subsets. Repertoires with fewer than 30,000 or more than 120,000 public chains were left out of co-occurrence clustering, as were four to six repertoires with anomalous nucleotide sharing. TCRdb provides this immuneACCESS table in a form limited to in-frame rearrangements. Some clones are lacking; in checked studies, under half of them reflect an unresolved V gene, and why the rest are absent is not known. For V, J and clone size, that table is used; D and trimming come from the DNA. This sample comprises under 200,000 clones, roughly 85% of them detected only once. The ten largest make up around 4.8% of the sample.

Trimmed from V: 5 bases; trimmed from J: 7 bases; junction bases lacking a gene match: 6. The CDR3 has 13 amino acids, counting the end cysteine and phenylalanine. Of the read, only the CDR3 DNA is kept; its 39 bases are in frame from base 1. Per the germline V gene (reference sequence), SGHNT is the CDR1 and YYREEE is the CDR2. The sequenced sample was PBMCs. The chain employs TRBV5-4 and TRBJ2-1; 7 nucleotides in the junction match TRBD1. The TCR was taken from a woman in her twenties or thirties in good health and CMV-seropositive. Here the CDR3 is given as CASSPDRVNEQFF. In nucleotides, the sequence is TGTGCCAGCAGTCCCGACAGGGTAAATGAGCAGTTCTTC.